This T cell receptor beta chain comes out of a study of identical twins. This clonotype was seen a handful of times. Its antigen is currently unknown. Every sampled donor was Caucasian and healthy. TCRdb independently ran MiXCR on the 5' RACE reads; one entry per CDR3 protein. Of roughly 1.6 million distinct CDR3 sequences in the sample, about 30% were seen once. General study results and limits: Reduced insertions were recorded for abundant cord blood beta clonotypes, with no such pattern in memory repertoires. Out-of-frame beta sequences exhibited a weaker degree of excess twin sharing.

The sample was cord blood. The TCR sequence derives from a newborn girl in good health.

For the CDR3, the DNA is TGTGCCAGCAGCTTGGGGCCCGTCGGGCTGGGGTCCTACAATGAGCAGTTCTTC. This translates into CASSLGPVGLGSYNEQFF. V is TRBV11-2 and J is TRBJ2-1, with D possibly being TRBD1 (5 bases). CDR1 and CDR2 (germline): SGHAT, FQNNGV. The CDR3 spans 18 residues. V was pared by 3 bases and J by 1 base, with 19 bases between.